The rows below give T cell receptor beta chains drawn from one sample of a study of T cells of healthy individuals. TCRdb recomputed calls from the 5' RACE reads with MiXCR, one row per CDR3 protein. The data hold about 53,000 distinct CDR3 sequences, with over 12% observed a single time. These receptors originate from a human donor in good health. The CDR3 runs from the conserved cysteine through the conserved F or W. A D gene is named only where the DNA matches it firmly. Only part of the rows carry a size: once, few, many, or a class if the clone is expanded.

clone_size j_call v_call d_call cdr3_nt cdr3_aa
- TRBJ1-2 TRBV20-1 - TGCAGTGCTAAGCCGGCAGGTTCCTATGGCTACACCTTC CSAKPAGSYGYTF
- TRBJ1-5 TRBV7-2 TRBD1 TGTGCCAGCAGCCCCCAGACAGGGGGTCAGCCCCAGCATTTT CASSPQTGGQPQHF
many TRBJ1-6 TRBV4-3 TRBD1 TGCGCCAGCAGCCTAGACAGGGTGGCTTCACCCCTCCACTTT CASSLDRVASPLHF
once TRBJ1-1 TRBV4-1 TRBD1 TGCGCCAGCAGCCAAGCGGTTTCAGGGACAGCTAACACTGAAGCTTTCTTT CASSQAVSGTANTEAFF
many TRBJ1-3 TRBV27 - TGTGCCAGCAGTGCTACGGCCCTACCGCGACTCGGAGGGCCTGGAAACACCATATATTTT CASSATALPRLGGPGNTIYF
few TRBJ1-4 TRBV20-1 - TGCAGTGCCCGCCAGGGCCCCACTAATGAAAAACTGTTTTTT CSARQGPTNEKLFF
many TRBJ2-6 TRBV2 - TGTGCCAGCAAAGGGTACGGGGCCAACGTCCTGACTTTC CASKGYGANVLTF
- TRBJ2-5 TRBV11-2 TRBD2 TGTGCCAGCAGCTCACGACTAGCGGGGGTTTTTCAAGAGACCCAGTACTTC CASSSRLAGVFQETQYF
- TRBJ2-7 TRBV20-1 - TGCAGTGCTAGAGATCAGGGTTCCCGGTACGAGCAGTACTTC CSARDQGSRYEQYF
- TRBJ1-1 TRBV6-5 - TGTGCCAGCAGCCAGCTCATTAGACCCTGGAACACTGAAGCTTTCTTT CASSQLIRPWNTEAFF
few TRBJ1-6 TRBV6-1 - TGTGCCAGCAGGGAATGGGCGCAGAATTCACCCCTCCACTTT CASREWAQNSPLHF